This T cell receptor beta chain stems from a study of T cells after yellow fever vaccination. Study information: Preparation of fractions with low cell numbers was performed using SMART-Seq v4 Ultra Low Input. Regarding the study as a whole: Repertoires sorted by FACS could include abundant clonotypes that are contaminants from the bulk population. A small share of clonotypes appeared in both CD4 and CD8 compartments.

Template switching with 5'RACE generated the TCR cDNA and added a universal primer site and UMIs. TCRdb fed the 5' RACE reads into MiXCR, producing one record per CDR3 protein. The sample consists of 110,000 or so distinct CDR3 sequences, around 7.2% of them appearing once. This clonotype came up many times. What it recognizes is unknown. V dropped 1 base and J dropped 5; count of bases not matched to a gene: 6. This CDR3 contains 15 residues. Germline V gene lookup returns CDR1 SGHTA and CDR2 FQGTGA. Material: CD4+ T cells sorted from PBMCs, obtained approximately 47 days after the first yellow fever vaccination. The chain has TRBV7-3 and TRBJ1-1; TRBD1 matches 8 bases. The source of this sequence is a man between 18 and 29 years old who received the YFV17D yellow fever vaccine. The CDR3 spells CASSLIGQGGTEAFF. CDR3 coding DNA: TGTGCCAGCAGCTTAATCGGACAGGGAGGTACTGAAGCTTTCTTT.